The sample holds many counts of the clone carrying this T cell receptor (beta chain). Its antigen is as yet unknown. This record belongs to a study of identical twins. Whole-study results and caveats: Insertions were reduced in abundant cord blood beta clonotypes but not in memory repertoires. It was cross-sectional statistical analysis, not following the same donors, that the conclusions relied on. Models underestimated out-of-frame TCR alpha sharing in monozygotic twins.

The CDR3 sequence is 15 residues long. The germline V gene encodes CDR1 SEHNR and CDR2 FQNEAQ (reference sequence). Trimming took off 1 base at V and 7 bases at J, with 11 bases between the two ends. TCRdb re-called the 5' RACE reads with MiXCR, one entry per CDR3 protein. Of 300,000 to 400,000 distinct CDR3 sequences listed, approximately 13% are singletons. Separately, the same data were catalogued under a study of yellow fever vaccine responses in identical twins.

Sequencing was performed on CD8+ T cells sorted from blood. This rearrangement joins TRBV7-9 to TRBJ1-6; TRBD1 might be the D (5 bases). The TCR sequence derives from a young woman in good health. The CDR3, as DNA: TGTGCCAGCAGCTTAGAGGCAGGGTTAAATTCACCCCTCCACTTT. This translates into CASSLEAGLNSPLHF.